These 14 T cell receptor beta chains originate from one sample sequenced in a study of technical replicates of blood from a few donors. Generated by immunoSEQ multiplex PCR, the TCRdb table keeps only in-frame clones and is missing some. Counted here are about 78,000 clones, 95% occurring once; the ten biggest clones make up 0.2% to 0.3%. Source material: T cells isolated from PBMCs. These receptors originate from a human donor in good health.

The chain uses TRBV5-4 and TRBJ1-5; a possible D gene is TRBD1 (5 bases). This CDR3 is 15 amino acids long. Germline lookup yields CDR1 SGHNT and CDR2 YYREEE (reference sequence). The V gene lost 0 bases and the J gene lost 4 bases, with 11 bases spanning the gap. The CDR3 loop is CASSLGGGMNQPQHF. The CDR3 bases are TGTGCCAGCAGCTTGGGTGGGGGGATGAATCAGCCCCAGCATTTT.

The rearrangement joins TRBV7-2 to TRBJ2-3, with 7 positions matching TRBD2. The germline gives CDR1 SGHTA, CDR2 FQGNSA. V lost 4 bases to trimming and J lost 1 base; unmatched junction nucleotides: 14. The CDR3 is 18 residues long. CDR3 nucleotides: TGTGCCAGCAGCTCTACCGACCTGACTGCGGGGGGCACAGATACGCAGTATTTT. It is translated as CASSSTDLTAGGTDTQYF.

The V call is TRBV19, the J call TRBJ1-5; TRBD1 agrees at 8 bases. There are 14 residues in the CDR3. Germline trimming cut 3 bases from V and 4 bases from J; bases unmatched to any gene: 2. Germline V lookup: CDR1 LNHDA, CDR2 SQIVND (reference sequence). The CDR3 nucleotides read TGTGCCAGTAGTATCCGACAGGGGAATCAGCCCCAGCATTTT. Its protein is CASSIRQGNQPQHF. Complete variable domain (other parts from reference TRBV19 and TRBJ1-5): DGGITQSPKYLFRKEGQNVTLSCEQNLNHDAMYWYRQDPGQGLRLIYYSQIVNDFQKGDIAEGYSVSREKKESFPLTVTSAQKNPTAFYLCASSIRQGNQPQHFGDGTRLSIL.

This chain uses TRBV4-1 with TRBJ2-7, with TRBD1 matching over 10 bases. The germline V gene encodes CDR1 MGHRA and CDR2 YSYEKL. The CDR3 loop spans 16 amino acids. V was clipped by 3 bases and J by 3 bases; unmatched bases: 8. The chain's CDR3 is CASSHSFGTGDYEQYF. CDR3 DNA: TGCGCCAGCAGCCATTCATTCGGGACAGGGGACTACGAGCAGTACTTC.

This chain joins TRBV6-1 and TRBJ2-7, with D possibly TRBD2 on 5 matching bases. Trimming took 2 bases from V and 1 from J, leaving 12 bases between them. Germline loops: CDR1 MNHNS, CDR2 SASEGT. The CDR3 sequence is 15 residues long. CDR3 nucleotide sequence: TGTGCCAGCAGTGAACCGCTCTCGGGATCCTACGAGCAGTACTTC. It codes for CASSEPLSGSYEQYF.

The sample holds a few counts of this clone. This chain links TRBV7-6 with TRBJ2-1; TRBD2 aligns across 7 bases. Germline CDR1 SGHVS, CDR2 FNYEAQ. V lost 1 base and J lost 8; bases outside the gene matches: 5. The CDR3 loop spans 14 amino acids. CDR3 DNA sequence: TGTGCCAGCAGCTTAGTTCCAGGGAGGGATGAGCAGTTCTTC. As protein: CASSLVPGRDEQFF.

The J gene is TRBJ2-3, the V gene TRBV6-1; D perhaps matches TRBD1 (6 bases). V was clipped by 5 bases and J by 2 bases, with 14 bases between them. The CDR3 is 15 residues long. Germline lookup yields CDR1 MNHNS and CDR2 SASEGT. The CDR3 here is CASSLGTYDTDTQYF. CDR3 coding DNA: TGTGCCAGCAGTTTAGGGACATATGACACAGATACGCAGTATTTT.

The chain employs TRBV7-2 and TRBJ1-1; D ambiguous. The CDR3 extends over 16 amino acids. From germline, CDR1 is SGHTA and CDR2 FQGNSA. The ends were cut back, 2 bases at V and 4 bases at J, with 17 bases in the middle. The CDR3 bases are TGTGCCAGCAGCTTAAGGCCCCGAGGAGTTGGCACTGAAGCTTTCTTT. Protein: CASSLRPRGVGTEAFF. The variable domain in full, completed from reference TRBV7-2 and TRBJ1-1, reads GAGVSQSPSNKVTEKGKDVELRCDPISGHTALYWYRQSLGQGLEFLIYFQGNSAPDKSGLPSDRFSAERTGGSVSTLTIQRTQQEDSAVYLCASSLRPRGVGTEAFFGQGTRLTVV.

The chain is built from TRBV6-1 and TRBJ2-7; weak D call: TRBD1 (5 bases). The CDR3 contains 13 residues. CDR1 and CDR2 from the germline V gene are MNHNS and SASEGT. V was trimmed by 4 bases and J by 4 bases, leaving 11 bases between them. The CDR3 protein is CASSGAGLYEQYF. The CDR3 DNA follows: TGTGCCAGCAGTGGGGCAGGGCTTTACGAGCAGTACTTC.

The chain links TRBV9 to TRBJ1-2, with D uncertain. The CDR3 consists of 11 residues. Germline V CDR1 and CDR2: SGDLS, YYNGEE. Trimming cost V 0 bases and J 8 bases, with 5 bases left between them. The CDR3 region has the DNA TGTGCCAGCAGCGTAGCACTGGGCTACACCTTC. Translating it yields CASSVALGYTF.

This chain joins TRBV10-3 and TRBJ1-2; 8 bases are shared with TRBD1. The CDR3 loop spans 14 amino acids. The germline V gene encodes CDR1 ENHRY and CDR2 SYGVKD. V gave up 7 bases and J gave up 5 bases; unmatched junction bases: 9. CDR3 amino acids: CAITATGEGYGYTF. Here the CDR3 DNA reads TGTGCCATCACCGCGACAGGGGAGGGGTATGGCTACACCTTC.

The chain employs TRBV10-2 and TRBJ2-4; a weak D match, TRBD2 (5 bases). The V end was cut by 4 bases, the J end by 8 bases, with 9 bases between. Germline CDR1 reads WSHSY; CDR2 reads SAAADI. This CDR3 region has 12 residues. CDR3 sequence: CASSVSGDIQYF. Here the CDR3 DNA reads TGCGCCAGCAGTGTTTCCGGGGACATTCAGTACTTC.

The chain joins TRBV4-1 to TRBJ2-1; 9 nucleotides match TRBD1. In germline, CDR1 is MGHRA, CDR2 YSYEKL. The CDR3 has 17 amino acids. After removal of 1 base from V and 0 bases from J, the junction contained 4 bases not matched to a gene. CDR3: CASSQVGTGSSYNEQFF. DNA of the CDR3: TGCGCCAGCAGCCAAGTGGGGACAGGGAGCTCCTACAATGAGCAGTTCTTC.

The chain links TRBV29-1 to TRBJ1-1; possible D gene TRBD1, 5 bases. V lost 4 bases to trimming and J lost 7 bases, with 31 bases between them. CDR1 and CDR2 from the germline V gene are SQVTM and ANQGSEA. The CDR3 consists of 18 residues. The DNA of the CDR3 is TGCAGCGTTGTTGGGGAACCGGAGGGGTGGAGGGGTTATGGTGAAGCTTTCTTT. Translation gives CSVVGEPEGWRGYGEAFF.